Below, 31 T cell receptor beta chains from the same sample are listed, as sequenced in a study of T cells in Graves' hyperthyroidism and ophthalmopathy. RNA transcripts served as the template for amplifying TCR beta CDR3 regions. The HTBI set primed first-round TCR CDR3 RT-PCR. TCRdb called the multiplex PCR reads again in MiXCR, with one record for every CDR3 protein. The table shows about 840,000 distinct CDR3 sequences, with 35% to 40% occurring only once. The sample consisted of blood. The receptor source for this set is a young man with Graves' hyperthyroidism.

This clonotype has ten or more counts. This chain links TRBV29-1 with TRBJ2-7; TRBD2 matches 10 bases. V lost 5 bases, J lost 6 bases, and 4 bases stayed unmatched. The CDR3 is 12 residues long. Germline CDR1 and CDR2: SQVTM and ANQGSEA. CDR3 sequence: CSVLAGDREQYF. CDR3 bases: TGCAGCGTTCTAGCGGGAGATCGCGAGCAGTACTTC.

This clonotype has at least ten counts. This chain joins TRBV5-6 and TRBJ1-5; D uncertain. V was pared by 4 bases and J by 7 bases, with 18 bases between. From germline, CDR1 is SGHDT and CDR2 YYEEEE. This CDR3 spans 15 amino acids. The CDR3 protein is CASSLPFVDEQPQHF. The CDR3 DNA follows: TGTGCCAGCAGCCTGCCGTTTGTGGATGAGCAGCCCCAGCATTTT.

Comment on this clonotype: One end of the junction varies from germline; a read error may be responsible. CDR3 nucleotides: TGTGCCAGCGGCCAAGATCGTACGGCAGGGGGCGGAGAGACCCAGTACTTC. Translation gives CASGQDRTAGGGETQYF. The chain is built from TRBV4-2 and TRBJ2-5; 8 nucleotides match TRBD1. CDR1 is LGHNA, CDR2 YNFKEQ, per germline. The CDR3 has 17 residues.

This clonotype was detected only a few times. V gene TRBV5-1 combines with J gene TRBJ2-2; the D gene could be TRBD1 or TRBD2 (5 bases each). V lost 3 bases, J lost 4 bases, and 10 bases lay in between. Germline V gives CDR1 SGHRS, CDR2 YFSETQ. The length of the CDR3 is 14 residues. CDR3 DNA sequence: TGCGCCAGCAGCTCCGAGGGGCGCACCGGGGAGCTGTTTTTT. It is translated as CASSSEGRTGELFF.

The V call is TRBV4-1, the J call TRBJ1-2; D unclear. The CDR3 sequence is 14 residues long. V was cut by 2 bases and J by 1 base, with 8 bases left in between. CDR1 MGHRA and CDR2 YSYEKL come from the germline V gene. As DNA, the CDR3 is TGCGCCAGCAGCCAATCCCTCCTTAACTATGGCTACACCTTC. Translation gives CASSQSLLNYGYTF.

This clonotype has at least ten counts. This chain joins TRBV2 and TRBJ2-7; D perhaps matches TRBD1 (5 bases). CDR3 length equals 12 residues. Trimming removed 6 bases from V and 2 bases from J, with 8 bases in between. CDR1 is SNHLY and CDR2 is FYNNEI in the germline V gene. The chain's CDR3 is CASRTEAYEQYF. The DNA of the CDR3 is TGTGCCAGCAGGACAGAAGCCTACGAGCAGTACTTC.

CDR3 loop: CSVEDTGAEQYF. The CDR3 bases are TGCAGCGTTGAAGACACAGGGGCCGAGCAGTACTTC. The chain links TRBV29-1 to TRBJ2-7; 7 bases are shared with TRBD1. Germline CDR1 is SQVTM and CDR2 is ANQGSEA. V trimming: 0 bases; J trimming: 6 bases; junction bases outside the gene matches: 2. This CDR3 region has 12 residues.

The CDR3 coding sequence is TGCAGCGTAGGACAGGGTGTGGACGAGCAGTACTTC. Translating gives CSVGQGVDEQYF. The V gene is TRBV29-1, the J gene TRBJ2-7, with TRBD1 matching 8 bases. The CDR3 spans 12 residues. V shed 6 bases, J shed 5 bases, and the junction held 6 bases outside the gene matches. Germline V gene data show CDR1 as SQVTM and CDR2 as ANQGSEA.

The chain couples TRBV7-9 to TRBJ2-7; the D gene could be TRBD1 or TRBD2 (6 bases each). Germline V gene sequence: CDR1 SEHNR, CDR2 FQNEAQ (reference sequence). CDR3 length: 16 residues. The V gene lost 2 bases and the J gene lost 2 bases, with 16 bases spanning the gap. The CDR3 DNA follows: TGTGCCAGCAGCTTAACGTACAAGAGGGGGGCCTACGAGCAGTACTTC. Its protein is CASSLTYKRGAYEQYF.

The J gene is TRBJ1-2, the V gene TRBV19; D gene ambiguous. This CDR3 spans 13 amino acids. Germline CDR1 and CDR2: LNHDA and SQIVND (reference sequence). V was shortened by 5 bases and J by 9 bases, with 16 bases between the two germline ends. The CDR3 sequence is CASSPPFGDRYTF. For the CDR3, the DNA is TGTGCCAGTAGTCCGCCCTTTGGGGATCGCTACACCTTC.

The chain combines TRBV5-8 with TRBJ2-7; possibly TRBD1 for D (6 bases). The germline CDR1 and CDR2 sequences are SGHTS and YDEGEE. The CDR3 runs to 14 residues. Trimming left V 1 base short and J 3 bases short, with 11 bases between. CDR3 sequence reads: CASSLTGSYYEQYF. Here the CDR3 DNA reads TGTGCCAGCAGCTTGACAGGGTCCTACTACGAGCAGTACTTC.

The rearrangement uses TRBV24-1 and TRBJ1-2, with TRBD1 matching over 10 bases. The CDR3 spans 16 residues. After removal of 11 bases from V and 3 bases from J, the junction contained 14 bases not matched to a gene. The germline CDR1 and CDR2 sequences are KGHDR and SFDVKD. The CDR3 here is CASSSYRQGADYGYTF. Here the CDR3 DNA reads TGTGCCAGCAGCTCCTACCGACAGGGGGCGGACTATGGCTACACCTTC.

This clonotype was detected once. The chain joins TRBV4-2 to TRBJ1-1, with D uncertain. CDR1 and CDR2 from the germline V gene are LGHNA and YNFKEQ. V gave up 1 base and J gave up 9 bases, with 6 bases separating them. The CDR3 extends over 11 amino acids. The CDR3 is CASSQANKAFF. In DNA form, the CDR3 reads TGTGCCAGCAGCCAAGCGAATAAAGCTTTCTTT.

The chain joins TRBV10-3 to TRBJ2-7; D not resolved. CDR1 ENHRY and CDR2 SYGVKD come from the germline V gene. This CDR3 is built from 13 residues. V lost 10 bases, J lost 0 bases, and 13 bases lay in between. The CDR3 loop is CATTGGDSYEQYF. CDR3 DNA sequence: TGTGCCACCACGGGTGGGGACTCCTACGAGCAGTACTTC.

A remark on this clonotype: The junction and the germline gene differ at one end; a read error may be behind it. The J gene is TRBJ2-5, the V gene TRBV10-2; 10 nucleotides line up with TRBD2. Germline V gene sequence: CDR1 WSHSY, CDR2 SAAADI. The CDR3 consists of 16 residues. CDR3 sequence: CASSPPGLASGETQYF. CDR3 coding DNA: TGTGCCAGCTCACCGCCGGGACTAGCGTCGGGAGAGACCCAGTACTTC.

V gene TRBV15 combines with J gene TRBJ1-5, with a possible D match to TRBD1 (5 bases). The CDR3 has 18 amino acids. Germline CDR1 is LNHNV and CDR2 is YYDKDF (reference sequence). Between the trimmed V and J ends, which lost 0 bases and 5 bases, there was a span of 20 bases. CDR3 residues: CATSRDYPGPSGDQPQHF. CDR3 coding DNA: TGTGCCACCAGCAGAGATTACCCGGGGCCCTCAGGCGATCAGCCCCAGCATTTT.

V gene TRBV13 combines with J gene TRBJ2-3; TRBD2 agrees at 7 bases. Trimming took 5 bases from V and 5 from J; bases not matched to a gene: 7. In germline, CDR1 is PRHDT, CDR2 FYEKMQ (reference sequence). The CDR3 runs to 14 residues. The CDR3 protein is CASSLPASGDTQYF. The CDR3 DNA is TGTGCCAGCAGCCTCCCAGCTAGCGGAGATACGCAGTATTTT.

This clonotype occurred a few times. The chain employs TRBV7-9 and TRBJ1-1; D ambiguous. The CDR3 length is 15 residues. V gave up 1 base and J gave up 5 bases, with 14 bases separating them. Looked up from germline, CDR1 is SEHNR and CDR2 is FQNEAQ (reference sequence). For the CDR3, the DNA is TGTGCCAGCAGCTTAGATCGGGCCATGTCGACTGAAGCTTTCTTT. Translating gives CASSLDRAMSTEAFF.

This sequence joins TRBV5-1 and TRBJ1-1; D is possibly TRBD1 (6 bases). V was cut by 1 base and J by 11 bases, with 15 bases left in between. Germline V CDR1 and CDR2: SGHRS, YFSETQ. This CDR3 region has 13 residues. CDR3 DNA: TGCGCCAGCAGCTTGTGGATGGGGGGCTCGGCTTTCTTT. It codes for CASSLWMGGSAFF. Supplemented by reference TRBV5-1 and TRBJ1-1, the full variable domain reads KAGVTQTPRYLIKTRGQQVTLSCSPISGHRSVSWYQQTPGQGLQFLFEYFSETQRNKGNFPGRFSGRQFSNSRSEMNVSTLELGDSALYLCASSLWMGGSAFFGQGTRLTVV.

This clonotype was seen repeatedly, ten times or more. This rearrangement joins TRBV9 to TRBJ1-2; possibly TRBD1 for D (5 bases). Germline CDR1 is SGDLS and CDR2 is YYNGEE. This CDR3 has 15 amino acids. V was shortened by 1 base and J by 4 bases, with 14 bases between the two germline ends. The CDR3 loop reads CASSVTWGLFYGYTF. CDR3 coding DNA: TGTGCCAGCAGCGTAACCTGGGGACTATTCTATGGCTACACCTTC.

The chain combines TRBV4-1 with TRBJ2-7; D is unclear. The germline V and J ends were trimmed by 0 bases and 7 bases, with 10 bases remaining between them. CDR1 MGHRA and CDR2 YSYEKL come from the germline V gene. The CDR3 totals 13 residues. The CDR3 sequence: CASSQDLGREQYF. The CDR3 DNA follows: TGCGCCAGCAGCCAAGATCTGGGCAGGGAGCAGTACTTC.

In this sample, this clonotype turned up many times. The chain couples TRBV24-1 to TRBJ1-5; tentatively, D is TRBD1 (5 bases). The CDR3 spans 13 residues. Germline CDR1 and CDR2: KGHDR and SFDVKD. Trimming shortened V by 9 bases and J by 7 bases, and 15 bases separated the two germline ends. CDR3 residues: CATAVGAGQPQHF. The CDR3 nucleotides read TGTGCCACCGCGGTAGGGGCGGGGCAGCCCCAGCATTTT.

In this sample, this clonotype turned up a few times. This rearrangement joins TRBV7-9 to TRBJ2-7, with D maybe TRBD2 (5 bases). Germline values: CDR1 SEHNR, CDR2 FQNEAQ (reference sequence). CDR3 length equals 14 residues. V dropped 4 bases and J dropped 3 bases, with 13 bases sitting between them. For the CDR3, the DNA is TGTGCCAGCAGCTCTGCCGCGGGTATCTACGAGCAGTACTTC. This codes for CASSSAAGIYEQYF.

This clonotype was picked up many times. The rearrangement links TRBV7-2 to TRBJ2-5, with D possibly being TRBD2 (5 bases). Per the germline V gene, CDR1 is SGHTA and CDR2 is FQGNSA. V was shortened by 5 bases and J by 7 bases, with 14 bases between the two germline ends. This CDR3 has 13 residues. CDR3 coding DNA: TGTGCCAGCAGCGTAACTAGAGACTTGACCCAGTACTTC. Its protein product is CASSVTRDLTQYF.

The rearrangement joins TRBV11-2 to TRBJ2-5; 9 nucleotides align to TRBD2. Germline assignment: CDR1 SGHAT and CDR2 FQNNGV. V lost 6 bases, J lost 4 bases, and 9 bases stayed unmatched. The CDR3 sequence is 15 residues long. The CDR3 nucleotides read TGTGCCAGCAGTTACGGGGCTAGCGGGATAGAGACCCAGTACTTC. Encoded protein: CASSYGASGIETQYF.

J is TRBJ1-5 and V is TRBV6-1; 10 bases agree with TRBD1. This CDR3 is 14 amino acids long. J was trimmed by 7 bases and V by 10 bases; bases with no gene match: 10. CDR1 and CDR2 from the germline V gene are MNHNS and SASEGT. The CDR3 coding sequence is TGTGCCACTCCGGGACAGGGGCGGGAGCAGCCCCAGCATTTT. Translated, it gives CATPGQGREQPQHF.

The chain couples TRBV20-1 to TRBJ2-2; maybe TRBD2 (6 bases). Trimming stripped 6 bases from V and 4 bases from J, with 9 bases between. This CDR3 region has 12 residues. Germline V gene data show CDR1 as DFQATT and CDR2 as SNEGSKA (reference sequence). The CDR3 region is CSAGGSTGELFF. DNA for the CDR3: TGCAGTGCCGGGGGTTCCACCGGGGAGCTGTTTTTT.

As concerns this clonotype: Relative to the germline gene, one junction end is altered; a read error may explain this. The CDR3 nucleotides read TGCGCCAGCAGTCAGCACAGGGAGAGCGAGCAGTACTTC. It encodes CASSQHRESEQYF. This chain uses TRBV7-9 with TRBJ2-7, with a weak D call TRBD1 (6 bases). The germline gives CDR1 SEHNR, CDR2 FQNEAQ (reference sequence). The CDR3 runs to 13 residues.

The rearrangement links TRBV7-9 to TRBJ2-7; 7 nucleotides line up with TRBD1. Per germline, CDR1 SEHNR and CDR2 FQNEAQ (reference sequence). The CDR3 runs to 15 residues. Unmatched junction bases numbered 10, after V lost 5 bases and J lost 3 bases. The CDR3 sequence is CASSPQTGKGYEQYF. For the CDR3, the DNA is TGTGCCAGCAGCCCCCAGACAGGGAAGGGCTACGAGCAGTACTTC.

The chain joins TRBV19 to TRBJ1-1, with D unresolved. The V gene's germline CDR1 is LNHDA and CDR2 SQIVND (reference sequence). With 3 bases removed from V and 1 base from J, the gap between germline ends came to 6 bases. This CDR3 contains 13 residues. In DNA, the CDR3 is TGTGCCAGTAGTATGGGTTCGAACACTGAAGCTTTCTTT. This codes for CASSMGSNTEAFF.

This clonotype was seen only a few times. The chain uses TRBV6-1 and TRBJ1-3; D possibly corresponds to TRBD1 (5 bases). Germline-derived CDR1 and CDR2 are MNHNS and SASEGT. V was cut by 6 bases and J by 8 bases, with 8 bases left in between. CDR3 length: 11 amino acids. The CDR3 DNA sequence: TGTGCCAGCAGCTGGGGGGACACCATATATTTT. Translation: CASSWGDTIYF.